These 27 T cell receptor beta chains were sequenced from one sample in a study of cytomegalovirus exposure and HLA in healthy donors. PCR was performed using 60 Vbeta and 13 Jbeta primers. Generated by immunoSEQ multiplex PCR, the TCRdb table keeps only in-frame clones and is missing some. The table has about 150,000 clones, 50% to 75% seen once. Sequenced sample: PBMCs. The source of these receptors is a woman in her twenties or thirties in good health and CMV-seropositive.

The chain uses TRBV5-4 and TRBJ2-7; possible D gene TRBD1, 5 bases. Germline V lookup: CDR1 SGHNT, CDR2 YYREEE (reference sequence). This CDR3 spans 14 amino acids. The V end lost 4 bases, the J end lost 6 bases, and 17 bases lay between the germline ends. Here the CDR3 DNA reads TGTGCCAGCAGCCGTCCTGCAGGGTCGGCCGAGCAGTACTTC. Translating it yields CASSRPAGSAEQYF.

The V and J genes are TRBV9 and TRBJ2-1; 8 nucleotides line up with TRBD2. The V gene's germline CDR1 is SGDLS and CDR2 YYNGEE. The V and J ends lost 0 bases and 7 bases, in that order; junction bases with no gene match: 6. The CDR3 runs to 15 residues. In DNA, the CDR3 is TGTGCCAGCAGCGTAGGGGGCGGGGGGTGGAATGAGCAGTTCTTC. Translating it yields CASSVGGGGWNEQFF.

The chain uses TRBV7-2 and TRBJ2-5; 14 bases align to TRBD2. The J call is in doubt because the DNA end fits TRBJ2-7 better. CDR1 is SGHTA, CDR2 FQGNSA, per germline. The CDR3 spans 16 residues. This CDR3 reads CASSRAGTSGSYEQYF. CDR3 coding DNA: TGTGCCAGCAGCCGAGCCGGGACTAGCGGGAGCTACGAGCAGTACTTC.

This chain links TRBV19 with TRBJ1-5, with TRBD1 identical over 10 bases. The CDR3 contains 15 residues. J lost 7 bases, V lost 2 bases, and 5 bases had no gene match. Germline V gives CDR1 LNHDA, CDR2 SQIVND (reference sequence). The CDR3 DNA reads TGTGCCAGTAGTATATGGGACAGGGGTGGACAGCCCCAGCATTTT. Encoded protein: CASSIWDRGGQPQHF.

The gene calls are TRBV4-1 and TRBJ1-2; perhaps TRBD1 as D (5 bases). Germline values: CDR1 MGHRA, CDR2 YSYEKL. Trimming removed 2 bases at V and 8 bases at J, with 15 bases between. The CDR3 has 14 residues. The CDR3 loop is CASSQWTKLRGYTF. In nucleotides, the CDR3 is TGCGCCAGCAGCCAATGGACAAAGCTCCGGGGCTACACCTTC.

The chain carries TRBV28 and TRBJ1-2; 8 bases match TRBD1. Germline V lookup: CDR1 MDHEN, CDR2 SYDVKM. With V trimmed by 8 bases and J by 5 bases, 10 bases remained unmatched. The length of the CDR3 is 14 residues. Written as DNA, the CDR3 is TGTGCCAGCCGGTCGGGACAGGCCATATATGGCTACACCTTC. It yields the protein CASRSGQAIYGYTF.

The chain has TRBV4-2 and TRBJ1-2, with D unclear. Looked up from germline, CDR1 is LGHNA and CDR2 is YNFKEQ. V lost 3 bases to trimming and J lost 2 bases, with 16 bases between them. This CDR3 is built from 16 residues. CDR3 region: CASSQASRNQNYGYTF. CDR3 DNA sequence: TGTGCCAGCAGCCAGGCTAGCAGGAACCAAAACTATGGCTACACCTTC.

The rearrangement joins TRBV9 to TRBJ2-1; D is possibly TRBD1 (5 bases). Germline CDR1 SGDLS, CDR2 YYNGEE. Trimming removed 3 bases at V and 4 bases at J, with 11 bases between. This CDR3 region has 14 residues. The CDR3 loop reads CASSAVTVYNEQFF. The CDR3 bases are TGTGCCAGCAGCGCCGTGACAGTATACAATGAGCAGTTCTTC.

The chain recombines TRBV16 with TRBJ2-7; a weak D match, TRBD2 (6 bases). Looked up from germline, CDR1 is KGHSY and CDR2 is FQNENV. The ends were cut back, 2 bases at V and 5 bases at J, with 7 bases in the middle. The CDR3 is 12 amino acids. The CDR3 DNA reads TGTGCCAGCAGCCAAGCGGGACACGAGCAGTACTTC. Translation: CASSQAGHEQYF. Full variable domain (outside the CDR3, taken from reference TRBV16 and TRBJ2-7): GEEVAQTPKHLVRGEGQKAKLYCAPIKGHSYVFWYQQVLKNEFKFLISFQNENVFDETGMPKERFSAKCLPNSPCSLEIQATKLEDSAVYFCASSQAGHEQYFGPGTRLTVT.

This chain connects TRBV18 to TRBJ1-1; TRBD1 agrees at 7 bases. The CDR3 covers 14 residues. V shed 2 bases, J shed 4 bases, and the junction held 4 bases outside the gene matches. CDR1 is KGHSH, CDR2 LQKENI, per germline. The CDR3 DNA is TGTGCCAGCTCACCAGACAGGGTGGTCACTGAAGCTTTCTTT. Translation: CASSPDRVVTEAFF.

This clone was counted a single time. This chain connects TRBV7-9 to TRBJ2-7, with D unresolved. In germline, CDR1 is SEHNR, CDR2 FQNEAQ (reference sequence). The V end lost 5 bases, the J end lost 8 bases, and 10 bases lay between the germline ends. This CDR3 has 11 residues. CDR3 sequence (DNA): TGTGCCAGCAGCACCACAACCCAGCAGTACTTC. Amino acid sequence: CASSTTTQQYF.

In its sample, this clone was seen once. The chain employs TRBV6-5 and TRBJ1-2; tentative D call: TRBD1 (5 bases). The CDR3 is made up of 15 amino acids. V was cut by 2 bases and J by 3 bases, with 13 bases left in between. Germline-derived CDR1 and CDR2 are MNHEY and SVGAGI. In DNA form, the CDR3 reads TGTGCCAGCAGTTACGGCGACAGATACGACTATGGCTACACCTTC. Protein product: CASSYGDRYDYGYTF.

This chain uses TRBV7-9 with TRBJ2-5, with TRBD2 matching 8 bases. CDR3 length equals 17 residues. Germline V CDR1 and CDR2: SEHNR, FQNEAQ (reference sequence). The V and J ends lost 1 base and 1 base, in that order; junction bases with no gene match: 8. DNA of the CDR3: TGTGCCAGCAGCTTAGGCCACGGGGGGGGCCTCCAAGAGACCCAGTACTTC. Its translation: CASSLGHGGGLQETQYF.

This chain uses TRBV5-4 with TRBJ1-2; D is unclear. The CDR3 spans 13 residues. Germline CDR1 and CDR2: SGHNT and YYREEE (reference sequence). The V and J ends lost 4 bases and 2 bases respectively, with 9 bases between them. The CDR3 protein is CASSPDGNYGYTF. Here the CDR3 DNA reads TGTGCCAGCAGCCCAGACGGGAACTATGGCTACACCTTC.

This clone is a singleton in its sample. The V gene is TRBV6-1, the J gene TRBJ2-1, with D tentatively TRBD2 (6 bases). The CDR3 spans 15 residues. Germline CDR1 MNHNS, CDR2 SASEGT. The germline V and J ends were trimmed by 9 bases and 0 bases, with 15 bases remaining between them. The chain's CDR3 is CASSFRGNSYNEQFF. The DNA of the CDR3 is TGTGCCAGTTCCTTTCGGGGGAACTCCTACAATGAGCAGTTCTTC.

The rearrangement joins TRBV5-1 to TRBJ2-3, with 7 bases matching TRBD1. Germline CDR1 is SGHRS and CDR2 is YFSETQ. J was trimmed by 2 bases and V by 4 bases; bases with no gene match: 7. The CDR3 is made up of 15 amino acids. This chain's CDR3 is CASSPRDSATDTQYF. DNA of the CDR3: TGCGCCAGCAGCCCCCGGGACAGTGCCACAGATACGCAGTATTTT.

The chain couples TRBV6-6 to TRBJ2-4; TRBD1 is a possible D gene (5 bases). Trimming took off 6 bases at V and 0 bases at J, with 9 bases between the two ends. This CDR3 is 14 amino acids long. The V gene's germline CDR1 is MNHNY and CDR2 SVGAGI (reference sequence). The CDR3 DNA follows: TGTGCCAGCAGAGCCCAGGGAGCCAAAAACATTCAGTACTTC. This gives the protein CASRAQGAKNIQYF.

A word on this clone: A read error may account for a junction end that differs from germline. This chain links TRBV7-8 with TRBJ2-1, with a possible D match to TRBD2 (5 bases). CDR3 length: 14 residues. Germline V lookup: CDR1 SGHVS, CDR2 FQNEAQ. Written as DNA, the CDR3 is TGTGCCAGCGGCTTAGTTCGCCTAGAGGGTGAGCAGTTCTTC. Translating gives CASGLVRLEGEQFF. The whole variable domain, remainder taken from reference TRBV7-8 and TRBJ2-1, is GAGVSQSPRYKVAKRGQDVALRCDPISGHVSLFWYQQALGQGPEFLTYFQNEAQLDKSGLPSDRFFAERPEGSVSTLKIQRTQQEDSAVYLCASGLVRLEGEQFFGPGTRLTVL.

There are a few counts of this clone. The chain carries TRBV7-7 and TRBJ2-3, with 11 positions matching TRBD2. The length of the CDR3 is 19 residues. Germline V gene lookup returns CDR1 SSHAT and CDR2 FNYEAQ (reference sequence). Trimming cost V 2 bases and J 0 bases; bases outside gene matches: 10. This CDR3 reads CASSLMPSGRHASTDTQYF. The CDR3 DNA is TGTGCCAGCAGCTTAATGCCTAGCGGGAGGCACGCGAGCACAGATACGCAGTATTTT.

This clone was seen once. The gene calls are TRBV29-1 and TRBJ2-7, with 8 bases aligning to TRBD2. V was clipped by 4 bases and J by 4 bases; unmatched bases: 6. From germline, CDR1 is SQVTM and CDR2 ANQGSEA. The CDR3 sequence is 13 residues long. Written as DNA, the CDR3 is TGCAGCGTTGGCGGGGGGCGGGCATACGAGCAGTACTTC. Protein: CSVGGGRAYEQYF.

The CDR3 is CASSDLTGQETQYF. In DNA, the CDR3 is TGCGCCAGCAGTGACCTGACGGGCCAAGAGACCCAGTACTTC. The chain carries TRBV10-2 and TRBJ2-5; D unclear. The V gene lost 3 bases and the J gene lost 1 base, with 9 bases spanning the gap. Per germline, CDR1 WSHSY and CDR2 SAAADI. This CDR3 is 14 amino acids long.

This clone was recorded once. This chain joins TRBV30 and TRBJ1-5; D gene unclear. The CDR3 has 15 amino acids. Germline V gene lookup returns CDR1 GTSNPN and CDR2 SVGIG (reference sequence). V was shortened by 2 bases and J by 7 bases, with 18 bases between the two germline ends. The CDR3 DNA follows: TGTGCCTGGAGTCCTAAAGGCGGAGCGGGACAGCCCCAGCATTTT. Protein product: CAWSPKGGAGQPQHF. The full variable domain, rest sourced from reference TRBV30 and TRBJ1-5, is SQTIHQWPATLVQPVGSPLSLECTVEGTSNPNLYWYRQAAGRGLQLLFYSVGIGQISSEVPQNLSASRPQDRQFILSSKKLLLSDSGFYLCAWSPKGGAGQPQHFGDGTRLSIL.

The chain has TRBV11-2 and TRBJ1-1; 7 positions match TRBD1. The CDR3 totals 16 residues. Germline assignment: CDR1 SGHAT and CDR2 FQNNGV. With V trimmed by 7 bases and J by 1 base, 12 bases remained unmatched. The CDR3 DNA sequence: TGTGCCAGCATCCGAGACAGGGATAGACCGAACACTGAAGCTTTCTTT. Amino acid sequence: CASIRDRDRPNTEAFF.

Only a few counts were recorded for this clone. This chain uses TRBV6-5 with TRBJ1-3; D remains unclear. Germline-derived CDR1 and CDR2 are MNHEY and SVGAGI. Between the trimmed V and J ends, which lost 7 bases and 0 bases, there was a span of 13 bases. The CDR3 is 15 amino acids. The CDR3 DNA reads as TGTGCCAGCACCACTAGCGAATTCTCTGGAAACACCATATATTTT. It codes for CASTTSEFSGNTIYF.

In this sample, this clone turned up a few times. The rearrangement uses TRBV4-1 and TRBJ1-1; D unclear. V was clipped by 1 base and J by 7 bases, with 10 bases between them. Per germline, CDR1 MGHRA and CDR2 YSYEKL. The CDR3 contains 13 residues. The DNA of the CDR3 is TGCGCCAGCAGCCAAGCTCGAGATCTTGAAGCTTTCTTT. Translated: CASSQARDLEAFF.

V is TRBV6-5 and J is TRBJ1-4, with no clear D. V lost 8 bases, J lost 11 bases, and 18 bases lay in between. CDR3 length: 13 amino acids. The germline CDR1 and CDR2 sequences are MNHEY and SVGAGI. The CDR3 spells CASAPGNKGKLFF. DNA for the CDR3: TGTGCCAGCGCTCCGGGAAACAAAGGGAAACTGTTTTTT.

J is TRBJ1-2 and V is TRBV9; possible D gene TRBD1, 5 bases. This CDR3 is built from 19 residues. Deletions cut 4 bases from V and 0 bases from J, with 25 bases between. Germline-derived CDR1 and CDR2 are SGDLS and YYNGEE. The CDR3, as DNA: TGTGCCAGCAGCCCCCGCCCTGGGCACAGGCCTACAGCTAACTATGGCTACACCTTC. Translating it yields CASSPRPGHRPTANYGYTF.